This T cell receptor beta chain was documented in a study of blood T cell repertoires in COVID-19. Germline loops: CDR1 MGHDK, CDR2 SYGVNS. The CDR3 covers 12 residues. The trim removed 7 bases at V and 9 bases at J, leaving 5 bases unmatched. Generated by immunoSEQ multiplex PCR, the TCRdb table keeps only in-frame clones and is missing some. The sample carries tens of thousands of clones, 91% recorded once. The sequenced material came from peripheral blood. The receptor's source is a human donor in a cohort sampled during active COVID-19. The chain employs TRBV25-1 and TRBJ2-1; 8 positions agree with TRBD1. The CDR3 loop reads CASNQGAGEQFF. CDR3 in DNA: TGTGCCAGCAATCAGGGGGCAGGTGAGCAGTTCTTC.